The 13 T cell receptor beta chains presented below share a single source sample, sequenced in a study of cytomegalovirus exposure and HLA in healthy donors. It was with 60 Vbeta and 13 Jbeta primers that the PCR ran. Clones were sequenced by immunoSEQ multiplex PCR, and TCRdb holds only the in-frame ones, with some missing. In the table there are some 98,000 clones, about two thirds of which are singletons. Sequencing was carried out using PBMCs. The origin of the receptors is a man aged 45-65 years in good health and CMV-seronegative.

This clone was picked up a small number of times. The J gene is TRBJ2-5, the V gene TRBV6-5, with D possibly being TRBD2 (6 bases). The ends were cut back, 6 bases at V and 5 bases at J, with 16 bases in the middle. The CDR3 is 14 residues long. Germline V lookup: CDR1 MNHEY, CDR2 SVGAGI. The CDR3 coding sequence is TGTGCCAGCAGAAGTGGGGGACTTGGGGAGACCCAGTACTTC. Amino acids: CASRSGGLGETQYF.

V is TRBV6-6 and J is TRBJ2-5, with 9 bases lining up with TRBD2. The last part of the DNA fits TRBJ2-7 better; the J call may be wrong. Per germline, CDR1 MNHNY and CDR2 SVGAGI (reference sequence). There are 14 residues in the CDR3. The CDR3 region is CASTVSGSSYEQYF. The CDR3 DNA follows: TGTGCCAGCACCGTTAGCGGGAGCTCCTACGAGCAGTACTTC.

This clone is medium-sized (0.01 to 0.1%) in the sample. This chain connects TRBV4-2 to TRBJ2-7; TRBD2 matches 9 bases. With V trimmed by 0 bases and J by 0 bases, 0 bases remained unmatched. Germline CDR1 LGHNA, CDR2 YNFKEQ. This CDR3 region has 15 residues. The CDR3 protein is CASSQDSGSSYEQYF. As DNA, the CDR3 is TGTGCCAGCAGCCAAGATAGCGGGAGCTCCTACGAGCAGTACTTC.

The chain is built from TRBV27 and TRBJ2-1, with 9 bases that match TRBD2. This CDR3 region has 15 residues. Germline values: CDR1 MNHEY, CDR2 SMNVEV (reference sequence). Germline trimming cut 2 bases from V and 3 bases from J; bases unmatched to any gene: 2. CDR3: CASSLKRGDYNEQFF. The DNA for the CDR3 is TGTGCCAGCAGTTTAAAGCGGGGGGACTACAATGAGCAGTTCTTC.

The chain is built from TRBV9 and TRBJ1-5; 12 nucleotides agree with TRBD1. CDR1 SGDLS and CDR2 YYNGEE come from the germline V gene. This CDR3 is 16 amino acids long. V lost 3 bases and J lost 3; bases outside the gene matches: 4. The DNA of the CDR3 is TGTGCCAGCAGCGCTGGGACAGGGGGCACCAATCAGCCCCAGCATTTT. It yields the protein CASSAGTGGTNQPQHF.

This clone has only one observation. The chain couples TRBV7-6 to TRBJ2-4; 12 positions agree with TRBD1. With V trimmed by 5 bases and J by 6 bases, 23 bases remained unmatched. Germline-derived CDR1 and CDR2 are SGHVS and FNYEAQ. CDR3 size: 21 residues. CDR3 loop: CASSLRDRGRPAYSPGNIQYF. CDR3 DNA: TGTGCCAGCAGCCTCCGGGACAGGGGGCGCCCCGCATACTCCCCTGGAAACATTCAGTACTTC. The full variable domain, its missing parts supplied by reference TRBV7-6 and TRBJ2-4, is GAGVSQSPRYKVTKRGQDVALRCDPISGHVSLYWYRQALGQGPEFLTYFNYEAQQDKSGLPNDRFSAERPEGSISTLTIQRTEQRDSAMYRCASSLRDRGRPAYSPGNIQYFGAGTRLSVL.

This chain connects TRBV6-1 to TRBJ2-5, with TRBD1 matching over 7 bases. Losses at the gene ends were 5 bases for V and 2 bases for J; bases not matched to a gene: 8. CDR1 MNHNS and CDR2 SASEGT come from the germline V gene. This CDR3 contains 15 residues. CDR3 amino acids: CASSIDPGGQETQYF. CDR3 in DNA: TGTGCCAGCAGTATAGACCCAGGGGGACAAGAGACCCAGTACTTC.

The rearrangement links TRBV27 to TRBJ2-7; D possibly corresponds to TRBD1 (6 bases). CDR3 size: 16 residues. Per the germline V gene, CDR1 is MNHEY and CDR2 is SMNVEV (reference sequence). The V and J ends lost 5 bases and 3 bases respectively, with 20 bases between them. CDR3: CASSLTQGSVNYEQYF. DNA for the CDR3: TGTGCCAGCAGTCTAACTCAGGGGTCGGTCAACTACGAGCAGTACTTC.

There are a few counts of this clone. The rearrangement joins TRBV4-2 to TRBJ1-1, with a weak D call TRBD1 (6 bases). Trimming shortened V by 1 base and J by 4 bases, and 7 bases separated the two germline ends. CDR1 and CDR2 (germline): LGHNA, YNFKEQ. The CDR3 spans 13 residues. The CDR3 DNA sequence: TGTGCCAGCAGCCAAGTAGGGGGCACTGAAGCTTTCTTT. This sequence encodes CASSQVGGTEAFF.

This clone was counted between two and nine times. The chain is built from TRBV13 and TRBJ2-1; D possibly corresponds to TRBD2 (6 bases). Germline CDR1 PRHDT, CDR2 FYEKMQ (reference sequence). Trimming removed 3 bases at V and 2 bases at J, with 17 bases between. The CDR3 extends over 17 amino acids. The CDR3 region has the DNA TGTGCCAGCAGCTTCTATTTAGCGGTCGGGACCTACAATGAGCAGTTCTTC. It specifies CASSFYLAVGTYNEQFF.

V and J are TRBV5-1 and TRBJ2-5; 7 bases are shared with TRBD2. The germline V gene encodes CDR1 SGHRS and CDR2 YFSETQ. The trim removed 0 bases at V and 1 base at J, leaving 6 bases unmatched. CDR3 length equals 16 residues. Here the CDR3 reads CASSLGAGEIQETQYF. In DNA, the CDR3 is TGCGCCAGCAGCTTGGGTGCGGGGGAGATCCAAGAGACCCAGTACTTC.

This chain connects TRBV6-5 to TRBJ1-1; maybe TRBD1 (6 bases). Trimming pared 0 bases from V and 11 bases from J, leaving 19 bases between. Per the germline V gene, CDR1 is MNHEY and CDR2 is SVGAGI. The CDR3 extends over 15 amino acids. CDR3 sequence reads: CASSYSSLGAQRAFF. Here the CDR3 DNA reads TGTGCCAGCAGTTACTCGAGTTTGGGGGCTCAGAGGGCTTTCTTT.

V gene TRBV5-1 combines with J gene TRBJ1-4, with 9 positions matching TRBD1. Per germline, CDR1 SGHRS and CDR2 YFSETQ. J gave up 4 bases and V 4 bases, and 5 bases lay outside the gene matches. CDR3 length: 15 amino acids. This chain's CDR3 is CASSGGQGSNEKLFF. The DNA for the CDR3 is TGCGCCAGCAGCGGAGGACAGGGGAGTAATGAAAAACTGTTTTTT.